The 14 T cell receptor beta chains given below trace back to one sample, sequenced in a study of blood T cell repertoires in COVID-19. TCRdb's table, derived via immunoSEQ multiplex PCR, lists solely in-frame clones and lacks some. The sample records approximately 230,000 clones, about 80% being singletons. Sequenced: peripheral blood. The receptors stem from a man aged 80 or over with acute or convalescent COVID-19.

The CDR3 loop is CASSPPSGRAKNIQYF. CDR3 sequence (DNA): TGTGCCAGCTCACCACCGTCAGGGAGGGCCAAAAACATTCAGTACTTC. This chain connects TRBV18 to TRBJ2-4, with D tentatively TRBD2 (6 bases). The CDR3 has 16 residues. Trimming removed 0 bases at V and 1 base at J, with 10 bases between. In germline, CDR1 is KGHSH, CDR2 LQKENI.

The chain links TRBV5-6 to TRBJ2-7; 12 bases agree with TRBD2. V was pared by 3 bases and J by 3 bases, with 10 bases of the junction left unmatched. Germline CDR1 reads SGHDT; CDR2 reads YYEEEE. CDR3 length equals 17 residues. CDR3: CASSYIRLAGVVYEQYF. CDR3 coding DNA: TGTGCCAGCAGCTATATCCGACTAGCGGGAGTGGTCTACGAGCAGTACTTC.

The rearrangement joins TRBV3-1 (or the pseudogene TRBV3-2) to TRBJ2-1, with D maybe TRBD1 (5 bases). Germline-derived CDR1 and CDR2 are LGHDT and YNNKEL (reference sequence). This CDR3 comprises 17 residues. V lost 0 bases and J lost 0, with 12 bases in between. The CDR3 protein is CASSQDGQGGSYNEQFF. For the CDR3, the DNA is TGTGCCAGCAGCCAAGATGGGCAGGGTGGCTCCTACAATGAGCAGTTCTTC.

The CDR3 bases are TGCGCCAGCAGCTTGTATGCCCTAGCGGGAGCAAAAGAGACCCAGTACTTC. Its translation: CASSLYALAGAKETQYF. The rearrangement links TRBV5-1 to TRBJ2-5; 10 bases map to TRBD2. Germline values: CDR1 SGHRS, CDR2 YFSETQ. Unmatched junction bases numbered 9, after V lost 1 base and J lost 3 bases. The CDR3 loop spans 17 amino acids.

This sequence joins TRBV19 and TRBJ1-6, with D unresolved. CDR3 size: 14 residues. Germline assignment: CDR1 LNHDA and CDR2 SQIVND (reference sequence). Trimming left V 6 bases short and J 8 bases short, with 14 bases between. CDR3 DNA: TGTGCCAGTAGGACAACGGCCCGCCATTCACCCCTCCACTTT. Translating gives CASRTTARHSPLHF.

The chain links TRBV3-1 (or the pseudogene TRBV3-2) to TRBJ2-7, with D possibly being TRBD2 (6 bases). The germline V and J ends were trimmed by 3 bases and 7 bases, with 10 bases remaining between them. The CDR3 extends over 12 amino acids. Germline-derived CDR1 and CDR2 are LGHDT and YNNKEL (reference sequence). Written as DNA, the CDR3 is TGTGCCAGCAGCCACCCGGCGGGGGAGCAGTACTTC. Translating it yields CASSHPAGEQYF.

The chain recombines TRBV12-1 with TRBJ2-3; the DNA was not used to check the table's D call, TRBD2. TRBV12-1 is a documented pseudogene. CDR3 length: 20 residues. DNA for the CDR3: TGTGCCAGCAGCTTTAGTCTCGGGACTAGCGGGGACCCCCGGGGAGATACGCAGTATTTT. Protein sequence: CASSFSLGTSGDPRGDTQYF.

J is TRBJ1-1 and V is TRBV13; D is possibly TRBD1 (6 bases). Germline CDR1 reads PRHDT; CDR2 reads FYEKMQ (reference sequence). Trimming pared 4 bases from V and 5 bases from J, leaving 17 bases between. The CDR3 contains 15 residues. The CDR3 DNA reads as TGTGCCAGCAGCTGGGGAACAGGGCCTGGGACTGAAGCTTTCTTT. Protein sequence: CASSWGTGPGTEAFF.

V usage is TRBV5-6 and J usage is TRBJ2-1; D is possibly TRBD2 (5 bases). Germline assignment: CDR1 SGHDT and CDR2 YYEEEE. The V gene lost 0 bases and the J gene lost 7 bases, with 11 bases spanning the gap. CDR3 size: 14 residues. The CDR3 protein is CASSLGRGINEQFF. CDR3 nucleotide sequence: TGTGCCAGCAGCTTGGGCCGGGGAATAAATGAGCAGTTCTTC.

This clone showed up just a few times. The CDR3 region is CASIRRASSYNEQFF. The CDR3 DNA follows: TGTGCCAGCATCCGCAGGGCCAGCTCCTACAATGAGCAGTTCTTC. The chain joins TRBV27 to TRBJ2-1, with a possible D match to TRBD1 (5 bases). Trimming removed 7 bases at V and 0 bases at J, with 13 bases between. Germline values: CDR1 MNHEY, CDR2 SMNVEV (reference sequence). The CDR3 is 15 amino acids.

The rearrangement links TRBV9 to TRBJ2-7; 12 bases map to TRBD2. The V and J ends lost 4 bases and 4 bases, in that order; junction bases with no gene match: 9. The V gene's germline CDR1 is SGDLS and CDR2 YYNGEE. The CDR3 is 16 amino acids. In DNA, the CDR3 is TGTGCCAGCAGCAAACGGGAGACTAGCGGGGGATACGAGCAGTACTTC. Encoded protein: CASSKRETSGGYEQYF.

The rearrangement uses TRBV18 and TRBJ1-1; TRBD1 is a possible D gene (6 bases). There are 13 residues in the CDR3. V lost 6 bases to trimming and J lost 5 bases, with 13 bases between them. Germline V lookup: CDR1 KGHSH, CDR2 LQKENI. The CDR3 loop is CASSRGGDTEAFF. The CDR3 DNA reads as TGTGCCAGCTCGCGAGGGGGGGATACTGAAGCTTTCTTT. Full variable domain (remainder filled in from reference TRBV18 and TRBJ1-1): NAGVMQNPRHLVRRRGQEARLRCSPMKGHSHVYWYRQLPEEGLKFMVYLQKENIIDESGMPKERFSAEFPKEGPSILRIQQVVRGDSAAYFCASSRGGDTEAFFGQGTRLTVV.

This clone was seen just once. The CDR3 sequence: CASTLDRAVDTQYF. The CDR3 DNA follows: TGTGCCAGCACCCTGGACAGGGCGGTAGATACGCAGTATTTT. The J gene is TRBJ2-3, the V gene TRBV6-5, with 8 bases matching TRBD1. CDR3 length: 14 amino acids. Losses at the gene ends were 7 bases for V and 5 bases for J; bases not matched to a gene: 8. Per the germline V gene, CDR1 is MNHEY and CDR2 is SVGAGI.

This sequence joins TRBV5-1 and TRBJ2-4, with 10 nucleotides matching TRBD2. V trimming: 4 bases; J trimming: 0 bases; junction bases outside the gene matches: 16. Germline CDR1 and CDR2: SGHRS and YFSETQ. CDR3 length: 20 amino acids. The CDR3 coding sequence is TGCGCCAGCAGCCGTAGTGGACTAGCGGAATTGAACCTAGCCAAAAACATTCAGTACTTC. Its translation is CASSRSGLAELNLAKNIQYF.